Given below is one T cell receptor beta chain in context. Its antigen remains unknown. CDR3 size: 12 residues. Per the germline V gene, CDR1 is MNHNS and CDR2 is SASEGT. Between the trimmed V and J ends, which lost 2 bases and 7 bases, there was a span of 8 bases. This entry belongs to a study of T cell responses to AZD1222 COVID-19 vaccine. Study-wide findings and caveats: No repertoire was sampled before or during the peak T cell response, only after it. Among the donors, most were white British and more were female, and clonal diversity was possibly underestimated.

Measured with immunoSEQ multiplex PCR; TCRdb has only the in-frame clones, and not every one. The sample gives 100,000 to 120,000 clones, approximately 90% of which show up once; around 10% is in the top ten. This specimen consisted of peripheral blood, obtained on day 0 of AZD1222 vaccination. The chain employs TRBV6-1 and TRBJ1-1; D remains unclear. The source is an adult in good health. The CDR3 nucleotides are TGTGCCAGCAGTGAATCGGGTCGTGAAGCTTTCTTT. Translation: CASSESGREAFF.